This T cell receptor (beta chain) was sequenced in a study of T cell repertoires in cytomegalovirus infection. Across the study: Both CMV infection and a matching HLA type were indicated by public TCR beta signatures. Study outcomes and limitations: Clonotypes of TCR beta that were HLA-C-restricted and CMV-specific dominated the ex vivo response.

CDR1 SGHTA and CDR2 FQGTGA come from the germline V gene. V lost 4 bases, J lost 8 bases, and 13 bases stayed unmatched. This CDR3 is 17 amino acids long. This clonotype was picked up a small number of times. Its antigen is unknown. Each CDR3 protein gets one entry after TCRdb re-called the reads with MiXCR. The table lists about 70,000 distinct CDR3 sequences, 20% of them singletons. This chain links TRBV7-3 with TRBJ2-1, with 11 bases aligning to TRBD2. The clonotype was recovered from a human donor in good health (CMV status not recorded). Some clones in this sample may be carry-over from other donors' samples. Sequencing was performed on CD8+ T cells from cultured PBMCs, taken from culture after CMV antigen stimulation. In nucleotides, the CDR3 is TGTGCCAGCAGCTCCAGGGCCCAGACTAGCGGGGACGATGAGCAGTTCTTC. It is translated as CASSSRAQTSGDDEQFF.